The rows below give T cell receptor beta chains drawn from one sample of a study of blood T cell repertoires in COVID-19. Profiled with immunoSEQ multiplex PCR; TCRdb holds only in-frame clones, not every one. The table includes under 200,000 clones, 80% detected once. Sequencing was carried out using peripheral blood. The receptors stem from a man in his 70s with active or convalescent COVID-19. CDR3s include the opening cysteine and the closing phenylalanine or tryptophan. Each record gives: J gene, V gene, D gene, clone size, CDR3 protein, CDR3 DNA. A D gene is named only where the DNA matches it firmly. Clone size is given for some rows only: seen once, a few or many times, or a class if the clone is expanded.

>TRBJ1-1|TRBV19|-|-
CASTPREGLNTEAFF
TGTGCCAGTACCCCTCGGGAGGGGTTGAACACTGAAGCTTTCTTT
>TRBJ1-2|TRBV28|-|-
CASNHQNQGYSGYTF
TGTGCCAGCAACCACCAAAACCAGGGTTACTCGGGCTACACCTTC
>TRBJ2-7|TRBV3-1/TRBV3-2|TRBD1|-
CASSPRDRGAYEQYF
TGTGCCAGCAGCCCCCGGGACAGGGGCGCCTACGAGCAGTACTTC
>TRBJ1-1|TRBV5-1|TRBD1|-
CASRRTGGTEAFF
TGCGCCAGCAGACGGACAGGCGGCACTGAAGCTTTCTTT
>TRBJ2-1|TRBV7-8|TRBD2|-
CASSLALTSGGAFDEQFF
TGTGCCAGCAGCTTAGCTCTCACTAGCGGGGGGGCTTTCGATGAGCAGTTCTTC
>TRBJ1-4|TRBV27|TRBD1|-
CASRDGTEINEKLFF
TGTGCCAGCAGGGACGGGACAGAAATTAATGAAAAACTGTTTTTT
>TRBJ2-3|TRBV28|-|-
CASSSRGTTGDTQYF
TGTGCCAGCAGTTCTCGCGGGACGACGGGAGATACGCAGTATTTT
>TRBJ1-4|TRBV7-2|TRBD1|-
CASSLSAGTGGGKLFF
TGTGCCAGCAGCTTAAGTGCCGGGACAGGGGGTGGAAAACTGTTTTTT
>TRBJ2-5|TRBV7-2|TRBD2|-
CASSLELAGVQETQYF
TGTGCCAGCAGCTTAGAACTAGCGGGGGTCCAAGAGACCCAGTACTTC
>TRBJ1-4|TRBV5-1|-|-
CASSPPGGNEKLFF
TGCGCCAGCAGCCCGCCGGGAGGGAATGAAAAACTGTTTTTT
>TRBJ2-3|TRBV9|TRBD1|-
CASSARTGGIGTDTQYF
TGTGCCAGCAGCGCGAGAACAGGGGGCATCGGCACAGATACGCAGTATTTT
>TRBJ2-3|TRBV6-5|TRBD2|-
CASSYGASGDTDTQYF
TGTGCCAGCAGTTACGGGGCTAGCGGGGACACAGATACGCAGTATTTT
>TRBJ1-2|TRBV7-9|TRBD1|-
CASSADRAALYGYTF
TGTGCCAGCAGCGCAGACAGGGCGGCTCTCTATGGCTACACCTTC
>TRBJ2-1|TRBV7-8|TRBD2|-
CASSLELGLADYNEQFF
TGTGCCAGCAGCTTAGAGCTGGGACTAGCGGATTACAATGAGCAGTTCTTC
>TRBJ2-7|TRBV27|TRBD2|-
CASRLAGVGAYEQYF
TGTGCCAGCAGGCTAGCGGGAGTGGGGGCCTACGAGCAGTACTTC
>TRBJ2-3|TRBV3-1/TRBV3-2|TRBD2|-
CASSTGLAGVVDTQYF
TGTGCCAGCAGCACCGGACTAGCGGGAGTTGTAGATACGCAGTATTTT
>TRBJ1-2|TRBV5-1|TRBD1|-
CASSLAGTGEGYGYTF
TGCGCCAGCAGCTTGGCCGGGACAGGGGAAGGCTATGGCTACACCTTC
>TRBJ2-1|TRBV19|TRBD1|-
CASNPGQGPIGEQFF
TGTGCCAGTAACCCGGGACAGGGCCCAATTGGTGAGCAGTTCTTC
>TRBJ1-1|TRBV19|-|-
CASSIIKSAGTKQTEAFF
TGTGCCAGTAGTATTATTAAGTCGGCGGGGACTAAGCAGACTGAAGCTTTCTTT
>TRBJ1-2|TRBV6-2/TRBV6-3|TRBD1|-
CASSKQGAYYGYTF
TGTGCCAGCAGTAAACAGGGGGCTTACTATGGCTACACCTTC
>TRBJ2-7|TRBV3-1/TRBV3-2|TRBD1|-
CASSQGQGPRAYF
TGTGCCAGCAGCCAGGGACAGGGACCTAGAGCGTACTTC
>TRBJ2-2|TRBV6-2/TRBV6-3|TRBD1|once
CASSRTGGTGELFF
TGTGCCAGCAGCCGGACAGGGGGGACCGGGGAGCTGTTTTTT
>TRBJ2-7|TRBV7-2|TRBD1|-
CASSTGGWEQYF
TGTGCCAGCAGCACAGGGGGCTGGGAGCAGTACTTC
>TRBJ2-2|TRBV2|-|-
CASRPQNTGELFF
TGTGCCAGCAGGCCACAGAACACCGGGGAGCTGTTTTTT
>TRBJ2-3|TRBV27|TRBD2|-
CASRTSRSTDTQYF
TGTGCCAGCAGGACTAGCCGGAGCACAGATACGCAGTATTTT
>TRBJ1-2|TRBV4-1|-|-
CASSPLGRGEYGYTF
TGCGCCAGCAGCCCGCTTGGTCGGGGGGAATATGGCTACACCTTC
>TRBJ2-2|TRBV12-5|TRBD1|-
CASGAQDRVDTGELFF
TGTGCTAGTGGAGCTCAAGACAGGGTGGACACCGGGGAGCTGTTTTTT
>TRBJ1-5|TRBV20-1|-|-
CSASEVASNQPQHF
TGCAGTGCTAGTGAGGTAGCGAGCAATCAGCCCCAGCATTTT
>TRBJ2-3|TRBV7-9|-|-
CASSPTSTDTQYF
TGTGCCAGCAGCCCTACTAGCACAGATACGCAGTATTTT
>TRBJ2-2|TRBV9|TRBD2|-
CASSQPPGLQNTGELFF
TGTGCCAGCAGCCAACCCCCGGGACTACAGAACACCGGGGAGCTGTTTTTT
>TRBJ1-1|TRBV18|-|-
CASSPPGANTEAFF
TGTGCCAGCTCACCACCGGGGGCGAACACTGAAGCTTTCTTT
>TRBJ2-1|TRBV2|TRBD1|-
CASKRDRGAYNEQFF
TGTGCCAGCAAACGGGACAGGGGCGCCTACAATGAGCAGTTCTTC
>TRBJ2-1|TRBV9|TRBD2|-
CASSVGGGDYNEQFF
TGTGCCAGCAGCGTGGGCGGGGGGGACTACAATGAGCAGTTCTTC
>TRBJ2-7|TRBV5-7|-|-
CASSLTTRYEQYF
TGTGCCAGCAGCTTGACGACTCGATACGAGCAGTACTTC
>TRBJ2-7|TRBV7-9|-|-
CASVAGETDEQYF
TGTGCCAGCGTCGCAGGGGAAACAGACGAGCAGTACTTC
>TRBJ1-1|TRBV12-3/TRBV12-4|-|-
CASSLSGLPEAFF
TGTGCCAGCAGTTTGTCAGGGCTACCTGAAGCTTTCTTT
>TRBJ2-3|TRBV12-5|TRBD2|-
CASGLSRLGLPSTDTQYF
TGTGCTAGTGGTCTCTCCCGGTTGGGACTACCTAGCACAGATACGCAGTATTTT
>TRBJ1-5|TRBV27|-|-
CASSPRVGTQPQHF
TGTGCCAGCAGCCCCCGGGTAGGCACCCAGCCCCAGCATTTT